This note documents a single TCR beta chain sequence. This clonotype was detected only a few times. Its specific antigen is unknown. No quality values exist for individual bases; no much larger clone is one base distant. The sample originates from a study of T-cell memory formation after mild COVID-19 (dated by TCRdb to the early 2020s). Describing the broader study: TCR sequence clusters from the two donors were found to be largely donor specific. T-cell clones expanding and contracting after mild COVID-19 in two donors were tracked by longitudinal TCRalpha and TCRbeta repertoire sequencing. Two young, previously healthy adult volunteers, one female and one male, were included in the cohort. On the study overall, not on this receptor specifically: Contracting CD4+ clones appeared mostly in the CM and EM memory subsets, whereas CD8+ clones were enriched in EMRA. The study covered only a couple of mild cases, and larger cohorts including severe cases with pre-infection samples were considered necessary. Clones contracting from day 15 to 85 had balanced CD4/CD8 phenotypes, while a second wave expanding from day 15 to 37 was biased towards CD4+. SARS-CoV-2 specificity was not confirmed for the second-wave clones peaking on day 37. Some responding clones were found in pre-infection memory, which suggests that pre-existing cross-reactive memory T cells took part in the SARS-CoV-2 response.

Ficoll-Paque density gradient centrifugation was the method used to isolate PBMCs. Data came from an Illumina NovaSeq 6000. TCRalpha and TCRbeta cDNA libraries were built by 5'RACE with constant-segment primers, adding sample barcodes and unique molecular identifiers. RNA was extracted from every sample with Trizol reagent. The libraries were amplified in two PCR steps, and the second step added a second sample barcode and Illumina TruSeq adapters. Libraries were sequenced on an Illumina NovaSeq with 2 x 150 bp paired-end reads. In the source study's methods: With migec v1.2.7, reads were demultiplexed and then collapsed into UMI-guided consensus sequences. Using mixcr v2.1.11, UMI consensuses were aligned to TRA and TRB V and J templates and then assembled into clonotypes. Clonotypes were classified as expanded or contracted when called significant by both edgeR and NoisET, with noise models trained on biological replicates. For edgeR calls, the cutoffs were a false discovery rate-adjusted p below 0.01 and a log2 fold-change threshold of 1. As an exploratory analysis of dynamics, max-normalized trajectories of the 1000 most abundant clonotypes were examined by PCA with hierarchical clustering. Separately sequenced CD4+ and CD8+ repertoires were used to assign the CD4 or CD8 phenotype of responding clones. TCRdb took the public reads, trimmed them with fastp at Q25, ran MiXCR for clone calling and kept in-frame beta chains. Each record represents a unique CDR3 protein, reported with the most common genes and DNA among its rows. It is TCRdb's table, rather than the study itself, that gives the V and J calls and clone size. The sample records under 550,000 distinct CDR3 sequences, around a sixth of which are singletons. The ten largest clones take up 12% of the sample.

Deletion took 5 bases off V and 1 base off J, with a span of 20 bases between the germline ends. From its cysteine to its phenylalanine, the CDR3 spans 17 amino acids. Just the 51-base CDR3 DNA is kept, in frame starting at base 1. CDR1 and CDR2 are drawn from the germline V gene (reference sequence): SEHNR, FQNEAQ. The receptor was isolated from an adult woman who had mild COVID-19 (a few samples of this study predate the infection). The sample titles of this study are shuffled in the database, so cell type and time point are left out; the donor was told from shared clones. The receptor chain draws on TRBV7-9 and TRBJ1-1; the D gene is possibly TRBD1, with 6 bases matching. The sample comprised PBMCs or a T cell subset sorted from them (not recorded which). This receptor has the CDR3 CASSQGLGQTPNTEAFF. In nucleotide form, the sequence is TGTGCCAGCAGCCAGGGACTTGGACAGACGCCGAACACTGAAGCTTTCTTT.